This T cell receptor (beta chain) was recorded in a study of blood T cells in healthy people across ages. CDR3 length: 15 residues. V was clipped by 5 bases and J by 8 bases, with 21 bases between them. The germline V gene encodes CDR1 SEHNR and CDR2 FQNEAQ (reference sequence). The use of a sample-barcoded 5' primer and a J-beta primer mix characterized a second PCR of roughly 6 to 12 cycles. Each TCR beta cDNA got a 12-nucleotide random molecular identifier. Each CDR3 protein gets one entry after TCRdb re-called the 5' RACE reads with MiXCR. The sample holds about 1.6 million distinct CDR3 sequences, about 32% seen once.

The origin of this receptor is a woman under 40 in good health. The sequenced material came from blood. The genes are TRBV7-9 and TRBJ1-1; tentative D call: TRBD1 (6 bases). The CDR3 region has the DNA TGTGCCAGCAGCCGAATTCAGGGGCGCGAACAGGAAGCTTTCTTT. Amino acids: CASSRIQGREQEAFF.